The 3 T cell receptor beta chains reported below all come from one sample, sequenced in a study of post-analysis software for immune sequencing data. Points from the study as a whole: Compared with controls, patients had more of roughly five TRBV segments, including TRBV5-6, TRBV5-1 and TRBV20-1.

These receptors lack a known antigen. Unique-molecular-identifier-tagged TCR beta cDNA libraries were used. TCRdb processed the PCR reads anew with MiXCR; each CDR3 protein has one entry. This repertoire shows around 400,000 distinct CDR3 sequences, about 40% found once; its top ten account for approximately 7.6%. Sequencing used blood. The origin of the receptors is a girl aged 2 to 10 with multiple sclerosis.

J is TRBJ1-1 and V is TRBV27; a possible D gene is TRBD1 (5 bases). Germline V gene lookup returns CDR1 MNHEY and CDR2 SMNVEV (reference sequence). V was trimmed by 4 bases and J by 2 bases, leaving 8 bases between them. The CDR3 spans 13 residues. The CDR3 DNA reads TGTGCCAGCAGTTGGGGGGGAAACACTGAAGCTTTCTTT. It specifies CASSWGGNTEAFF.

Only a few counts were recorded for this clonotype. The chain combines TRBV9 with TRBJ2-1; D not certain. CDR3 length: 15 amino acids. V was trimmed by 0 bases and J by 0 bases, leaving 7 bases between them. The germline gives CDR1 SGDLS, CDR2 YYNGEE. The DNA of the CDR3 is TGTGCCAGCAGCGTAGACATAAGCTCCTACAATGAGCAGTTCTTC. It codes for CASSVDISSYNEQFF. Full variable domain (remainder filled in from reference TRBV9 and TRBJ2-1): DSGVTQTPKHLITATGQRVTLRCSPRSGDLSVYWYQQSLDQGLQFLIQYYNGEERAKGNILERFSAQQFPDLHSELNLSSLELGDSALYFCASSVDISSYNEQFFGPGTRLTVL.

This chain connects TRBV29-1 to TRBJ2-7, with TRBD1 identical over 7 bases. Germline V CDR1 and CDR2: SQVTM, ANQGSEA. The V and J ends lost 6 bases and 4 bases, in that order; junction bases with no gene match: 9. This CDR3 has 13 residues. This CDR3 is CSVRTGREYEQYF. CDR3 in DNA: TGCAGCGTGAGGACAGGACGTGAATACGAGCAGTACTTC.